The clone carrying this TCR beta chain came up a few times. Its antigen is not identified. Germline V gene data show CDR1 as LNHDA and CDR2 as SQIVND (reference sequence). The CDR3 has 15 amino acids. The V and J ends lost 6 bases and 3 bases, in that order; junction bases with no gene match: 8. The assay was immunoSEQ multiplex PCR, and TCRdb's table has in-frame clones only and misses some. The top ten clones hold 0.35% to 0.5% of a sample with around 45,000 clones, around 83% of them seen once. This sample is drawn from a study of fetal regulatory T cell absence and autoimmunity. Study in general: Without clinical diabetes, IPEX patients showed exocrine pancreas autoimmunity.

Study-level results: Compared with cord blood, pancreas showed oligoclonal TCR enrichment, some clones over 80-fold.

The chain couples TRBV19 to TRBJ1-2; 9 bases align to TRBD1. The specimen sequenced was cord blood. The clonotype was recovered from a newborn boy with IPEX syndrome. CDR3 nucleotide sequence: TGTGCCAGTAGCATCCCGACAGGGGGGTACTATGGCTACACCTTC. Translating it yields CASSIPTGGYYGYTF.